This entry features one T cell receptor beta chain sequence. The sample comes from a study of blood T cell repertoires in COVID-19. Study-wide background: The cDNA or gDNA used as material had been derived from T cells, B-cell-depleted T cells, or PBMCs.

The V end was cut by 0 bases, the J end by 10 bases, with 13 bases between. Looked up from germline, CDR1 is SEHNR and CDR2 is FQNEAQ (reference sequence). The CDR3 spans 15 residues. This table comes from immunoSEQ multiplex PCR, and its TCRdb copy is limited to in-frame clones, with some not included. In the table there are 200,000 to 250,000 clones, 90% of which are singletons. The receptor comes from a man between 25 and 39 years old who had recovered from COVID-19. The chain couples TRBV7-9 to TRBJ1-6, with D possibly being TRBD1 (5 bases). Sequencing was performed on PBMCs or T cells enriched from blood (not recorded which). This chain's CDR3 is CASSLAPGLGSPLHF. In nucleotides, the CDR3 is TGTGCCAGCAGCTTAGCGCCAGGGCTCGGGTCACCCCTCCACTTT. Full variable domain (rest looked up from reference TRBV7-9 and TRBJ1-6): DTGVSQNPRHKITKRGQNVTFRCDPISEHNRLYWYRQTLGQGPEFLTYFQNEAQLEKSRLLSDRFSAERPKGSFSTLEIQRTEQGDSAMYLCASSLAPGLGSPLHFGNGTRLTVT.